Below are 19 T cell receptor beta chains sequenced from a single sample in a study of shared clonotypes between healthy human individuals. Generated by immunoSEQ multiplex PCR, the TCRdb table keeps only in-frame clones and is missing some. The sample lists about 580,000 clones; roughly 98% were seen once. In the naive CD8 group, cells lacked CD45RO and were positively selected for CCR7, so terminally differentiated effector memory CD45RA+ cells were left out. The sample was naive CD8+ T cells sorted from blood. The receptors here all came from a man in his thirties or forties in good health.

This chain uses TRBV5-1 with TRBJ1-2; 7 bases are shared with TRBD1. Germline CDR1 SGHRS, CDR2 YFSETQ. V gave up 3 bases and J gave up 3 bases; unmatched junction bases: 5. This CDR3 has 14 amino acids. The CDR3 coding sequence is TGCGCCAGCAGCTGGACAGGAACGGACTATGGCTACACCTTC. Its protein is CASSWTGTDYGYTF. The variable domain in full, completed from reference TRBV5-1 and TRBJ1-2, reads KAGVTQTPRYLIKTRGQQVTLSCSPISGHRSVSWYQQTPGQGLQFLFEYFSETQRNKGNFPGRFSGRQFSNSRSEMNVSTLELGDSALYLCASSWTGTDYGYTFGSGTRLTVV.

The chain recombines TRBV6-7 with TRBJ2-3, with 7 bases identical to TRBD2. TRBV6-7 is annotated as an ORF whose role is uncertain. Germline trimming cut 5 bases from V and 10 bases from J; bases unmatched to any gene: 6. The CDR3 loop spans 12 amino acids. CDR3 sequence (DNA): TGTGCCAGCAGTCCGAGCGGGAAATCGCAGTATTTT. It translates to CASSPSGKSQYF.

The chain uses TRBV5-1 and TRBJ2-2; no clear D gene. Germline CDR1 is SGHRS and CDR2 is YFSETQ. Trimming took off 4 bases at V and 0 bases at J, with 10 bases between the two ends. The length of the CDR3 is 15 residues. The CDR3 here is CASSPLGPNTGELFF. The CDR3 DNA reads TGCGCCAGCAGCCCTTTGGGCCCGAACACCGGGGAGCTGTTTTTT.

The rearrangement links TRBV7-8 to TRBJ2-5; possibly TRBD1 for D (5 bases). Germline values: CDR1 SGHVS, CDR2 FQNEAQ. Trimming shortened V by 5 bases and J by 2 bases, and 9 bases separated the two germline ends. The CDR3 has 13 amino acids. The CDR3, as DNA: TGTGCCAGCAGCCTAGACAGTCAAGAGACCCAGTACTTC. It codes for CASSLDSQETQYF.

This chain links TRBV2 with TRBJ2-7; 11 nucleotides line up with TRBD2. Germline lookup yields CDR1 SNHLY and CDR2 FYNNEI. The CDR3 totals 13 residues. V dropped 6 bases and J dropped 4; count of bases not matched to a gene: 2. The chain's CDR3 is CASRGTSGYEQYF. The DNA of the CDR3 is TGTGCCAGCAGGGGGACTAGCGGTTACGAGCAGTACTTC.

The chain links TRBV6-5 to TRBJ2-1; 8 bases align to TRBD2. Germline loops: CDR1 MNHEY, CDR2 SVGAGI. The CDR3 is made up of 14 amino acids. The J segment lost 13 bases and the V segment lost 0 bases, leaving 8 bases of the junction unmatched. The CDR3 loop is CASSYSIDGRGQFF. CDR3 bases: TGTGCCAGCAGTTACTCGATTGACGGGAGGGGCCAGTTCTTC.

This clone appeared a single time. The V call is TRBV18, the J call TRBJ1-1; no definite D call. Between the trimmed V and J ends, which lost 9 bases and 4 bases, there was a span of 9 bases. The CDR3 sequence is 11 residues long. In germline, CDR1 is KGHSH, CDR2 LQKENI. The CDR3 is CASYYGTEAFF. The CDR3 DNA reads TGTGCCAGTTACTATGGCACTGAAGCTTTCTTT.

The J gene is TRBJ2-7, the V gene TRBV5-6; no firm D call. This CDR3 is 13 amino acids long. Germline V CDR1 and CDR2: SGHDT, YYEEEE. Trimming took off 8 bases at V and 3 bases at J, with 15 bases between the two ends. DNA for the CDR3: TGTGCCAGTGGCTCCGGATCGTACTACGAGCAGTACTTC. It codes for CASGSGSYYEQYF.

The rearrangement uses TRBV9 and TRBJ1-5; 7 nucleotides match TRBD1. Germline CDR1 reads SGDLS; CDR2 reads YYNGEE. This CDR3 is built from 15 residues. The J segment lost 0 bases and the V segment lost 4 bases, leaving 4 bases of the junction unmatched. CDR3 protein: CASSQGQNSNQPQHF. The CDR3 DNA sequence: TGTGCCAGCAGCCAGGGACAGAATAGCAATCAGCCCCAGCATTTT.

This chain uses TRBV6-1 with TRBJ2-2; D is perhaps TRBD1 or TRBD2 (5 bases each). The germline V gene encodes CDR1 MNHNS and CDR2 SASEGT. The CDR3 sequence is 15 residues long. Trimming stripped 4 bases from V and 1 base from J, with 10 bases between. The CDR3 DNA follows: TGTGCCAGCAGTGTGGTGAGGGGGAACACCGGGGAGCTGTTTTTT. Translation: CASSVVRGNTGELFF.

The CDR3 sequence is CASSYAGTSGREGTDTQYF. CDR3 DNA sequence: TGCGCCAGCAGTTACGCCGGGACTAGCGGGAGGGAAGGGACAGATACGCAGTATTTT. The rearrangement joins TRBV10-1 to TRBJ2-3; TRBD2 aligns across 16 bases. This CDR3 is 19 amino acids long. V was pared by 5 bases and J by 3 bases, with 11 bases of the junction left unmatched. The germline CDR1 and CDR2 sequences are WNHNN and SYGVQD (reference sequence).

This chain joins TRBV4-3 and TRBJ2-7; 9 bases align to TRBD1. CDR1 and CDR2 (germline): LGHNA, YSLEER. V dropped 2 bases and J dropped 5; count of bases not matched to a gene: 1. The CDR3 has 13 amino acids. The CDR3 DNA reads as TGCGCCAGCAGCCAATGGGACAGGGACGAGCAGTACTTC. It yields the protein CASSQWDRDEQYF.

This chain joins TRBV5-1 and TRBJ2-7, with 12 bases fitting TRBD2. Germline CDR1 reads SGHRS; CDR2 reads YFSETQ. The CDR3 covers 15 residues. The J segment lost 4 bases and the V segment lost 3 bases, leaving 5 bases of the junction unmatched. The CDR3 coding sequence is TGCGCCAGCAGCTCAGAGACTAGCGGGAGTTACGAGCAGTACTTC. Translating it yields CASSSETSGSYEQYF.

The V gene is TRBV11-2, the J gene TRBJ2-7; 9 positions match TRBD2. The CDR3 has 16 amino acids. The germline V gene has CDR1 SGHAT and CDR2 FQNNGV. V gave up 5 bases and J gave up 5 bases; unmatched junction bases: 13. The CDR3: CASSPGRAGGPHEQYF. The CDR3 DNA follows: TGTGCCAGCAGCCCGGGGAGGGCGGGAGGGCCCCACGAGCAGTACTTC.

J is TRBJ2-7 and V is TRBV7-8, with D uncertain. The CDR3 length is 12 residues. Germline lookup yields CDR1 SGHVS and CDR2 FQNEAQ. Trimming removed 5 bases from V and 3 bases from J, with 8 bases in between. The CDR3 DNA reads as TGTGCCAGCAGCCTCGTGAACTACGAGCAGTACTTC. Its translation: CASSLVNYEQYF. Supplemented by reference TRBV7-8 and TRBJ2-7, the full variable domain reads GAGVSQSPRYKVAKRGQDVALRCDPISGHVSLFWYQQALGQGPEFLTYFQNEAQLDKSGLPSDRFFAERPEGSVSTLKIQRTQQEDSAVYLCASSLVNYEQYFGPGTRLTVT.

The chain carries TRBV7-2 and TRBJ2-3; D gene uncertain. Germline-derived CDR1 and CDR2 are SGHTA and FQGNSA. The V and J ends lost 1 base and 2 bases respectively, with 10 bases between them. CDR3 length: 15 amino acids. Here the CDR3 reads CASSLEWGNTDTQYF. The CDR3 DNA reads as TGTGCCAGCAGCTTAGAGTGGGGAAACACAGATACGCAGTATTTT.

The chain recombines TRBV11-1 with TRBJ2-5, with D possibly matching TRBD1 (5 bases). Germline V lookup: CDR1 SGHAT, CDR2 FQDESV (reference sequence). V was trimmed by 4 bases and J by 5 bases, leaving 11 bases between them. This CDR3 comprises 13 residues. CDR3 residues: CASSSQGVETQYF. The CDR3 DNA reads as TGTGCCAGCAGCTCGCAGGGCGTGGAGACCCAGTACTTC.

This chain links TRBV2 with TRBJ2-3; 7 bases are shared with TRBD1. After removal of 8 bases from V and 1 base from J, the junction contained 3 bases not matched to a gene. The CDR3 sequence is 13 residues long. Germline V gives CDR1 SNHLY, CDR2 FYNNEI. The CDR3 loop is CASRDRGTDTQYF. In nucleotides, the CDR3 is TGTGCCAGCCGGGACAGAGGCACAGATACGCAGTATTTT. The full variable domain, rest sourced from reference TRBV2 and TRBJ2-3, is EPEVTQTPSHQVTQMGQEVILRCVPISNHLYFYWYRQILGQKVEFLVSFYNNEISEKSEIFDDQFSVERPDGSNFTLKIRSTKLEDSAMYFCASRDRGTDTQYFGPGTRLTVL.

This chain links TRBV27 with TRBJ2-4; D remains ambiguous. The germline V gene has CDR1 MNHEY and CDR2 SMNVEV (reference sequence). The germline V and J ends were trimmed by 6 bases and 3 bases, with 6 bases remaining between them. CDR3 length: 12 residues. The CDR3 region is CASRGIKNIQYF. CDR3 bases: TGTGCCAGCAGAGGGATCAAAAACATTCAGTACTTC.